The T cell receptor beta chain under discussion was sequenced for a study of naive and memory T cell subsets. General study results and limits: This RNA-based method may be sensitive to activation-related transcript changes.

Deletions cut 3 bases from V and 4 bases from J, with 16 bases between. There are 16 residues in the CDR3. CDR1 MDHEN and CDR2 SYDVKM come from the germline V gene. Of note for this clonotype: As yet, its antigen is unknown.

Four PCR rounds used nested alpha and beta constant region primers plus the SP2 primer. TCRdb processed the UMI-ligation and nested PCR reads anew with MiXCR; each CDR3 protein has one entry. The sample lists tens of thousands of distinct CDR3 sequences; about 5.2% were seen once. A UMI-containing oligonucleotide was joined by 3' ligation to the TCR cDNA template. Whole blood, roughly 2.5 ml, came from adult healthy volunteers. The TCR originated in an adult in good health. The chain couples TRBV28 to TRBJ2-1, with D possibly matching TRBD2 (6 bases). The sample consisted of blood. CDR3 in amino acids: CASSLSGGGLYNEQFF. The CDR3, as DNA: TGTGCCAGCAGTTTGTCCGGGGGAGGACTGTACAATGAGCAGTTCTTC.